These 22 T cell receptor beta chains originate from one sample sequenced in a study of blood T cells in healthy people across ages. Alongside a J-beta primer mix, a sample-barcoded 5' primer served in a second PCR lasting roughly 7 to 12 cycles. Each CDR3 protein is one row after TCRdb ran MiXCR on the 5' RACE reads. Found here are 450,000 to 700,000 distinct CDR3 sequences, approximately 27% of them singletons; the top ten hold approximately 17%. Sequencing was performed on blood. The receptors were gathered from a woman aged 70-85 years in good health.

The J gene is TRBJ2-5, the V gene TRBV5-1; the D gene is possibly TRBD2 (7 bases). The length of the CDR3 is 15 residues. Germline CDR1 and CDR2: SGHRS and YFSETQ. The germline V and J ends were trimmed by 0 bases and 5 bases, with 14 bases remaining between them. The CDR3 spells CASSLAGGLRETQYF. Written as DNA, the CDR3 is TGCGCCAGCAGCTTGGCCGGGGGGCTAAGGGAGACCCAGTACTTC.

This chain joins TRBV4-2 and TRBJ1-4; a weak D match, TRBD1 (5 bases). Germline CDR1 and CDR2: LGHNA and YNFKEQ. The CDR3 consists of 18 residues. V was shortened by 0 bases and J by 3 bases, with 17 bases between the two germline ends. The CDR3 loop reads CASSQDQGGVPSNEKLFF. The CDR3 DNA is TGTGCCAGCAGCCAAGATCAAGGAGGGGTCCCCTCTAATGAAAAACTGTTTTTT.

The rearrangement joins TRBV6-2 or TRBV6-3 to TRBJ2-1, with 7 bases aligning to TRBD2. This CDR3 has 14 amino acids. With V trimmed by 4 bases and J by 4 bases, 4 bases remained unmatched. Germline CDR1 and CDR2: MNHEY and SVGEGT. The CDR3 loop reads CASSLRRGYNEQFF. CDR3 in DNA: TGTGCCAGCAGTTTAAGGCGGGGGTACAATGAGCAGTTCTTC.

The chain uses TRBV20-1 and TRBJ2-7; D perhaps matches TRBD2 (7 bases). The ends were cut back, 3 bases at V and 2 bases at J, with 11 bases in the middle. Looked up from germline, CDR1 is DFQATT and CDR2 is SNEGSKA (reference sequence). The CDR3 extends over 13 amino acids. Here the CDR3 DNA reads TGCAGTGCTAGTGACGGGGGGCCCTACGAGCAGTACTTC. As protein: CSASDGGPYEQYF.

This chain links TRBV7-9 with TRBJ2-2; TRBD1 matches 8 bases. The CDR3 runs 15 residues. V shed 5 bases, J shed 5 bases, and the junction held 7 bases outside the gene matches. The germline V gene encodes CDR1 SEHNR and CDR2 FQNEAQ (reference sequence). CDR3 coding DNA: TGTGCCAGCAGCCTCAGGACAGGGAGGACCGGGGAGCTGTTTTTT. This translates into CASSLRTGRTGELFF.

The chain couples TRBV5-1 to TRBJ2-3; D is ambiguous. Trimming removed 0 bases from V and 0 bases from J, with 8 bases in between. This CDR3 is built from 15 residues. Germline V CDR1 and CDR2: SGHRS, YFSETQ. The chain's CDR3 is CASSLGQASTDTQYF. CDR3 sequence (DNA): TGCGCCAGCAGCTTGGGGCAGGCTAGCACAGATACGCAGTATTTT.

This clonotype was picked up many times. The chain couples TRBV12-3 or TRBV12-4 to TRBJ1-5; D call uncertain. The CDR3 contains 15 residues. V lost 6 bases and J 0 bases, leaving 12 bases between the germline ends. Written as DNA, the CDR3 is TGTGCCAGCAGCCCCGAGTTGGTTAGCAATCAGCCCCAGCATTTT. Translating it yields CASSPELVSNQPQHF.

The V gene is TRBV7-2, the J gene TRBJ2-2; no firm D call. CDR1 is SGHTA, CDR2 FQGNSA, per germline. V lost 5 bases and J lost 7, with 17 bases in between. CDR3 length: 15 residues. CDR3 in DNA: TGTGCCAGCAGCCCGTATGGCACGATGGGCGGGGAGCTGTTTTTT. The encoded protein is CASSPYGTMGGELFF.

This clonotype was recorded at least ten times. This chain connects TRBV7-2 to TRBJ2-5; TRBD2 matches 8 bases. The germline V gene encodes CDR1 SGHTA and CDR2 FQGNSA. The CDR3 loop spans 15 amino acids. The V and J ends lost 3 bases and 5 bases, in that order; junction bases with no gene match: 8. The CDR3 sequence is CASSFAGLAEETQYF. The CDR3 DNA reads as TGTGCCAGCAGCTTCGCCGGACTAGCTGAGGAGACCCAGTACTTC. The whole variable domain, remainder taken from reference TRBV7-2 and TRBJ2-5, is GAGVSQSPSNKVTEKGKDVELRCDPISGHTALYWYRQSLGQGLEFLIYFQGNSAPDKSGLPSDRFSAERTGGSVSTLTIQRTQQEDSAVYLCASSFAGLAEETQYFGPGTRLLVL.

This clonotype was counted a few times. J is TRBJ1-2 and V is TRBV7-2; D may be TRBD1 (5 bases). This CDR3 spans 13 amino acids. Per the germline V gene, CDR1 is SGHTA and CDR2 is FQGNSA. Trimming took off 6 bases at V and 6 bases at J, with 14 bases between the two ends. This chain's CDR3 is CASRTFVGDGYTF. Here the CDR3 DNA reads TGTGCCAGCAGAACCTTCGTGGGGGATGGCTACACCTTC.

The chain recombines TRBV20-1 with TRBJ2-7; D is perhaps TRBD1 (5 bases). The CDR3 totals 13 residues. Trimming stripped 3 bases from V and 6 bases from J, with 15 bases between. Looked up from germline, CDR1 is DFQATT and CDR2 is SNEGSKA (reference sequence). CDR3 residues: CSASVGLWAEQYF. CDR3 in DNA: TGCAGTGCTAGTGTGGGGCTTTGGGCCGAGCAGTACTTC.

This clonotype was recorded many times. The chain combines TRBV15 with TRBJ1-4, with D maybe TRBD1 (6 bases). Germline assignment: CDR1 LNHNV and CDR2 YYDKDF (reference sequence). The CDR3 runs to 12 residues. Trimming took off 4 bases at V and 8 bases at J, with 8 bases between the two ends. The CDR3 DNA is TGTGCCACCAGCATTAGGGGGGAAAAACTGTTTTTT. It specifies CATSIRGEKLFF.

This chain connects TRBV29-1 to TRBJ1-2; D not resolved. V was cut by 7 bases and J by 1 base, with 4 bases left in between. Germline V lookup: CDR1 SQVTM, CDR2 ANQGSEA. The CDR3 has 10 residues. The CDR3, as DNA: TGCAGCGACGATAACTATGGCTACACCTTC. Translating gives CSDDNYGYTF.

V and J are TRBV27 and TRBJ2-3; TRBD2 matches at 10 bases. The length of the CDR3 is 15 residues. Germline V gene data show CDR1 as MNHEY and CDR2 as SMNVEV (reference sequence). V was pared by 9 bases and J by 4 bases, with 10 bases of the junction left unmatched. The CDR3 DNA sequence: TGTGCCAGTTCCCCTAGCGGGGGCCTACCAGATACGCAGTATTTT. Translated, it gives CASSPSGGLPDTQYF.

CDR3 residues: CASRKLHRDFNEKLFF. Here the CDR3 DNA reads TGCGCCAGCAGAAAACTCCACAGGGATTTTAATGAAAAACTGTTTTTT. This chain connects TRBV4-1 to TRBJ1-4; perhaps TRBD1 as D (6 bases). Germline assignment: CDR1 MGHRA and CDR2 YSYEKL. This CDR3 is 16 amino acids long. Trimming removed 6 bases from V and 4 bases from J, with 18 bases in between.

The chain uses TRBV30 and TRBJ1-1; D is unresolved. Germline V gene lookup returns CDR1 GTSNPN and CDR2 SVGIG (reference sequence). The CDR3 contains 12 residues. With 2 bases removed from V and 12 bases from J, the gap between germline ends came to 16 bases. This CDR3 is CAWSPQTSTSFF. The CDR3 nucleotides are TGTGCCTGGAGTCCCCAGACATCCACTTCTTTCTTT.

The table lists this clonotype with a few counts. V is TRBV24-1 and J is TRBJ2-5, with a tentative D call TRBD1 (6 bases). The CDR3 sequence is 15 residues long. Germline V gene sequence: CDR1 KGHDR, CDR2 SFDVKD. Trimming left V 5 bases short and J 5 bases short, with 17 bases between. This chain's CDR3 is CATSVNRVFGETQYF. CDR3 DNA: TGTGCCACCAGTGTGAACAGGGTTTTTGGGGAGACCCAGTACTTC.

The chain uses TRBV11-2 and TRBJ1-4, with a tentative D call TRBD1 (5 bases). Germline V gives CDR1 SGHAT, CDR2 FQNNGV. The length of the CDR3 is 16 residues. Trimming removed 4 bases from V and 3 bases from J, with 15 bases in between. This CDR3 is CASSWEGPVANEKLFF. For the CDR3, the DNA is TGTGCCAGCAGCTGGGAGGGGCCAGTTGCTAATGAAAAACTGTTTTTT.

J is TRBJ2-7 and V is TRBV7-2; either TRBD1 or TRBD2 may fit D (6 bases each). Trimming removed 1 base from V and 7 bases from J, with 17 bases in between. CDR3 length: 15 residues. In germline, CDR1 is SGHTA, CDR2 FQGNSA. The CDR3 DNA follows: TGTGCCAGCAGCTTAGGGGGGACATTGGGAGGAGAGCAGTACTTC. Translating it yields CASSLGGTLGGEQYF.

The chain joins TRBV6-2 or TRBV6-3 to TRBJ2-1; 8 nucleotides match TRBD1. Germline loops: CDR1 MNHEY, CDR2 SVGEGT. V dropped 6 bases and J dropped 5; count of bases not matched to a gene: 15. This CDR3 contains 17 residues. The CDR3 DNA sequence: TGTGCCAGCAGAGATACAGGGGGGCAGAGTAGTGACAATGAGCAGTTCTTC. Its translation: CASRDTGGQSSDNEQFF.

This clonotype was picked up a small number of times. The chain recombines TRBV7-9 with TRBJ2-7; the match to TRBD1 covers 8 bases. Unmatched junction bases numbered 7, after V lost 3 bases and J lost 3 bases. The CDR3 length is 15 residues. Germline V gene data show CDR1 as SEHNR and CDR2 as FQNEAQ (reference sequence). CDR3 region: CASSFPGQDVYEQYF. CDR3 DNA sequence: TGTGCCAGCAGCTTCCCGGGACAGGACGTCTACGAGCAGTACTTC.

This clonotype was counted only a few times. V is TRBV20-1 and J is TRBJ1-6; a weak D match, TRBD1 (6 bases). V was trimmed by 2 bases and J by 6 bases, leaving 17 bases between them. Germline CDR1 DFQATT, CDR2 SNEGSKA (reference sequence). The CDR3 is 16 amino acids. The CDR3 coding sequence is TGCAGTGCTAGACCCCGCGCAGGGGACGGTAATTCACCCCTCCACTTT. Protein: CSARPRAGDGNSPLHF.